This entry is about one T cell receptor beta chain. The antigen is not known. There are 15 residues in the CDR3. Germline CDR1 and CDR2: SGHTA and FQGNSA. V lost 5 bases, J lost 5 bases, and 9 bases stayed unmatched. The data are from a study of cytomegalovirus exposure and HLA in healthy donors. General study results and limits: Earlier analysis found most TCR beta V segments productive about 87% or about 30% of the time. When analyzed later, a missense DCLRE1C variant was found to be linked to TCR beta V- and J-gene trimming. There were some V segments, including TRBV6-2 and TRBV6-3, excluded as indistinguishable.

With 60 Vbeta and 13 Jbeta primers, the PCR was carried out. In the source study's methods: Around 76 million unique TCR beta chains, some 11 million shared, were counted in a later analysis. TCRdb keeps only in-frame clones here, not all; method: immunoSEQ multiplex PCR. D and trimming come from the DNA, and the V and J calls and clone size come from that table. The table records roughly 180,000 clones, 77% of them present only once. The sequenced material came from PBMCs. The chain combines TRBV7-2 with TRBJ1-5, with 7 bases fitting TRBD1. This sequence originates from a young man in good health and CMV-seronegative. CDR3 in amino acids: CASSPRGGGDQPQHF. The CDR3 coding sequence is TGTGCCAGCAGCCCTAGAGGGGGCGGGGATCAGCCCCAGCATTTT.